The clone carrying this T cell receptor (beta chain) was counted at least ten times. Previously, flow cytometry had revealed CD8+CD57+ cell expansion in the patients chosen for sequencing. Patients had undergone no therapy by the time their blood was sampled. The CDR3 has 14 amino acids. Deletions cut 4 bases from V and 3 bases from J, with 10 bases between. Germline values: CDR1 SGHDT, CDR2 YYEEEE. The data derive from a study of CD8+CD57+ T cells in acquired aplastic anemia. As for the study in general: Sorted CD4+ and CD8+ cell DNA averaged about 3 ug.

The template used for profiling TCR beta VDJ and CDR3 was genomic DNA. One entry per CDR3 protein results from TCRdb running MiXCR on the reads. The sample records some 170,000 distinct CDR3 sequences, roughly 48% being singletons. This clonotype was sampled from a human donor with aplastic anemia. V usage is TRBV5-6 and J usage is TRBJ2-2; a weak D match, TRBD1 (5 bases). Specimen: sorted CD4+, CD8+, or CD8+CD57+ T cells (not recorded which) from PBMCs. The DNA for the CDR3 is TGTGCCAGCAGCGGGGCCGGGTACACCGGGGAGCTGTTTTTT. Amino acids: CASSGAGYTGELFF.